The sequence of this TCR beta chain was determined in a study of CD8+CD57+ T cells in acquired aplastic anemia. On the study more broadly: Sorted CD4+ and CD8+ cells yielded DNA averaging about 3.1 ug. Notes on the study in general: In common between the patients and the controls were twenty-nine CD8+ CDR3 sequences.

With respect to this clonotype: Its antigen is unknown.

The germline V gene encodes CDR1 SGHVS and CDR2 FQNEAQ. V shed 5 bases and J shed 5 bases, with 18 bases lying between them. The CDR3 consists of 15 residues. Sequencing involved patients with CD8+CD57+ cell expansion previously shown by flow cytometry. Every patient was diagnosed with severe acquired aplastic anemia. Patients were treatment-naive when blood was sampled. CDR3 and TCR beta VDJ profiling relied on genomic DNA as the template. TCRdb re-called the reads with MiXCR, one entry per CDR3 protein. This table has approximately 220,000 distinct CDR3 sequences, under 50% appearing once. Sequenced: sorted CD4+, CD8+, or CD8+CD57+ T cells (not recorded which) from PBMCs. The sequence was collected from a human donor with aplastic anemia. The chain combines TRBV7-8 with TRBJ2-5; TRBD2 might be the D (6 bases). In nucleotides, the CDR3 is TGTGCCAGCAGCGCAGGGACCTCGGGGGTTGAGACCCAGTACTTC. Translated, it gives CASSAGTSGVETQYF.